This T cell receptor (beta chain) was documented in a study of T cell therapy after organ transplantation. Generated by immunoSEQ multiplex PCR, the TCRdb table keeps only in-frame clones and is missing some. The data hold about 1,100 clones, with roughly three quarters observed a single time. With 5 bases removed from V and 6 bases from J, the gap between germline ends came to 14 bases. The CDR3 runs 13 residues. Per the germline V gene, CDR1 is SEHNR and CDR2 is FQNEAQ (reference sequence). About this clone: The antigen is not known.

Time point described: 4-8 weeks after completion of therapy. This material consisted of CD8+ T cells from blood, taken after autologous CMV-specific T cell therapy. This TCR was sampled from a human patient who had received a solid organ transplant and had CMV disease. Part of the T cells may come from the graft donor. This chain connects TRBV7-9 to TRBJ2-7; D not resolved. The CDR3 nucleotides are TGTGCCAGCAGCCCGACGGCTACCCCCGAGCAGTACTTC. It is translated as CASSPTATPEQYF.